Each of the 27 T cell receptor beta chains below was sequenced from the same sample in a study of CD8 T cells in ankylosing spondylitis (dated by TCRdb to the late 2010s). The method behind the library was 5' RACE. The sequencing machine was an Illumina HiSeq 2500. The raw public data were reprocessed by TCRdb itself: fastp quality trimming at Q25, MiXCR clonotype calling, in-frame beta chains only. Each entry is one CDR3 protein sequence, shown with its most common DNA and genes. In this sample the table shows fewer than 500,000 distinct CDR3 sequences, 20% to 25% of which occur a single time. The ten largest clones represent around 16% of the sample. Study-wide conclusions, independent of this receptor: Blood from ankylosing spondylitis patients appeared to be characterized by a TCR beta motif composed of about eight highly homologous amino acid variants.

Their cognate antigens are unknown. Sequences were obtained from blood, either unsorted or a sorted T cell fraction (not recorded which). The receptors were sampled from a male donor with ankylosing spondylitis.

This clonotype was observed at least ten times. The V call is TRBV10-2, the J call TRBJ2-6; D is uncertain. This CDR3 region has 13 residues. Germline assignment: CDR1 WSHSY and CDR2 SAAADI. V lost 3 bases to trimming and J lost 1 base, with 1 base between them. The CDR3 DNA follows: TGCGCCAGCAGTGAATCTGGGGCCAACGTCCTGACTTTC. Its translation is CASSESGANVLTF.

This chain uses TRBV7-8 with TRBJ2-3; D tentatively reads TRBD1 or TRBD2 (5 bases each). Germline assignment: CDR1 SGHVS and CDR2 FQNEAQ. CDR3 length equals 17 residues. Trimming pared 6 bases from V and 2 bases from J, leaving 21 bases between. CDR3 sequence reads: CASRYSSGRHDTDTQYF. The DNA for the CDR3 is TGTGCCAGCAGATACTCGTCGGGGCGACATGACACAGATACGCAGTATTTT.

This clonotype was counted at least ten times. This chain's CDR3 is CASSLKGETQYF. The CDR3 nucleotides read TGTGCCAGCAGCTTAAAAGGGGAGACCCAGTACTTC. The chain employs TRBV7-3 and TRBJ2-5; D not resolved. The ends were cut back, 1 base at V and 5 bases at J, with 5 bases in the middle. The CDR3 is made up of 12 amino acids. Germline loops: CDR1 SGHTA, CDR2 FQGTGA.

J is TRBJ1-2 and V is TRBV4-1; D is unclear. V lost 0 bases to trimming and J lost 4 bases, with 9 bases between them. The CDR3 runs 14 residues. From germline, CDR1 is MGHRA and CDR2 YSYEKL. The CDR3 nucleotides are TGCGCCAGCAGCCAAGAAACGGGGTTCTATGGCTACACCTTC. This sequence encodes CASSQETGFYGYTF.

The V gene is TRBV20-1, the J gene TRBJ1-1; the match to TRBD1 covers 7 bases. Germline CDR1 is DFQATT and CDR2 is SNEGSKA (reference sequence). This CDR3 is built from 12 residues. The V segment lost 7 bases and the J segment 5 bases; nucleotides outside the gene matches: 7. CDR3 in amino acids: CSVGGAGTEAFF. DNA of the CDR3: TGCAGTGTAGGGGGCGCGGGAACTGAAGCTTTCTTT.

This clonotype was counted a few times. The chain recombines TRBV29-1 with TRBJ1-2, with 7 nucleotides matching TRBD1. Trimming at V came to 4 bases and at J to 8 bases, leaving 4 bases not matched to a gene. The V gene's germline CDR1 is SQVTM and CDR2 ANQGSEA. There are 11 residues in the CDR3. CDR3 in DNA: TGCAGCGTTGGACAGGGAGGCGGCTACACCTTC. This gives the protein CSVGQGGGYTF.

The chain couples TRBV24-1 to TRBJ2-2, with 7 bases lining up with TRBD1. With 4 bases clipped from V and 1 base from J, the junction kept 5 bases outside the gene matches. The CDR3 has 16 amino acids. CDR1 and CDR2 (germline): KGHDR, SFDVKD. The CDR3 protein is CATSDRDSWNTGELFF. CDR3 bases: TGTGCCACCAGTGACCGGGACAGCTGGAACACCGGGGAGCTGTTTTTT.

This clonotype came up many times. The chain uses TRBV5-1 and TRBJ2-7; D perhaps matches TRBD1 (6 bases). The ends were cut back, 0 bases at V and 0 bases at J, with 13 bases in the middle. The germline gives CDR1 SGHRS, CDR2 YFSETQ. The CDR3 contains 16 residues. The CDR3 bases are TGCGCCAGCAGCTTGGAACAGGGACAAAGCTCCTACGAGCAGTACTTC. Translating it yields CASSLEQGQSSYEQYF.

This clonotype was seen only a few times. The junction and the germline gene differ at one end; a read error may be behind it. This chain joins TRBV4-3 and TRBJ2-1, with D possibly being TRBD2 (5 bases). The CDR3 consists of 13 residues. The V gene's germline CDR1 is LGHNA and CDR2 YSLEER. DNA for the CDR3: TGCGCCAGCAGCCAAGATTTCCAGGCGGGTTATGGCTTC. It specifies CASSQDFQAGYGF.

V is TRBV12-3 or TRBV12-4 and J is TRBJ1-1, with 7 bases lining up with TRBD1. This CDR3 contains 14 residues. V trimming: 5 bases; J trimming: 4 bases; junction bases outside the gene matches: 7. CDR3 in DNA: TGTGCCAGCAGTCGACAGGGAAGGGTCACTGAAGCTTTCTTT. This gives the protein CASSRQGRVTEAFF.

In its sample, this clonotype was seen a few times. The chain couples TRBV15 to TRBJ1-5, with 7 nucleotides matching TRBD1. Trimming removed 1 base from V and 2 bases from J; junction bases left unmatched: 2. The CDR3 runs to 15 residues. Germline V gives CDR1 LNHNV, CDR2 YYDKDF (reference sequence). CDR3 sequence: CATSRGDRGNQPQHF. The CDR3 region has the DNA TGTGCCACCAGCAGAGGAGACAGGGGCAATCAGCCCCAGCATTTT. Together with reference TRBV15 and TRBJ1-5, the CDR3 gives the full variable domain: DAMVIQNPRYQVTQFGKPVTLSCSQTLNHNVMYWYQQKSSQAPKLLFHYYDKDFNNEADTPDNFQSRRPNTSFCFLDIRSPGLGDTAMYLCATSRGDRGNQPQHFGDGTRLSIL.

The chain couples TRBV5-1 to TRBJ2-3; D not certain. Trimming took off 2 bases at V and 2 bases at J, with 9 bases between the two ends. CDR3 size: 14 residues. Germline CDR1 SGHRS, CDR2 YFSETQ. CDR3 sequence: CASSFGRYTDTQYF. The CDR3 DNA reads TGCGCCAGCAGCTTTGGAAGGTACACAGATACGCAGTATTTT.

The chain joins TRBV6-5 to TRBJ2-1; 7 bases fit TRBD1. The trim removed 3 bases at V and 0 bases at J, leaving 8 bases unmatched. Germline CDR1 MNHEY, CDR2 SVGAGI. This CDR3 comprises 17 residues. This CDR3 reads CASSYLGQESSYNEQFF. The CDR3 region has the DNA TGTGCCAGCAGTTATCTCGGACAGGAAAGCTCCTACAATGAGCAGTTCTTC.

This clonotype has only a few counts. The chain uses TRBV12-3 or TRBV12-4 and TRBJ2-4, with TRBD2 as a possible D gene (5 bases). The CDR3 loop spans 14 amino acids. V dropped 10 bases and J dropped 6 bases, with 19 bases sitting between them. CDR3 loop: CATQKRAWGNIQYF. The DNA of the CDR3 is TGTGCCACCCAGAAGAGGGCCTGGGGAAACATTCAGTACTTC.

This rearrangement joins TRBV29-1 to TRBJ1-1, with TRBD1 matching over 7 bases. The germline gives CDR1 SQVTM, CDR2 ANQGSEA. The CDR3 covers 13 residues. The V and J ends lost 6 bases and 6 bases, in that order; junction bases with no gene match: 10. This CDR3 reads CSVATGKNSEAFF. The CDR3 DNA sequence: TGCAGCGTGGCGACAGGGAAAAACTCTGAAGCTTTCTTT.

This clonotype turned up a few times. This chain links TRBV3-1 with TRBJ2-3; no clear D. V was pared by 3 bases and J by 0 bases, with 7 bases between. CDR3 length: 14 residues. CDR1 and CDR2 from the germline V gene are LGHDT and YNNKEL (reference sequence). The CDR3 DNA is TGTGCCAGCAGCCATCTAGACAGCACAGATACGCAGTATTTT. Encoded protein: CASSHLDSTDTQYF.

V and J are TRBV6-2 or TRBV6-3 and TRBJ2-7, with 8 bases identical to TRBD2. The J segment lost 2 bases and the V segment lost 6 bases, leaving 9 bases of the junction unmatched. Germline assignment: CDR1 MNHEY and CDR2 SVGEGT. The CDR3 spans 15 residues. CDR3 sequence (DNA): TGTGCCAGCAGCCCTCCCGCGGGAGGCGCCTACGAGCAGTACTTC. Its translation: CASSPPAGGAYEQYF.

The chain employs TRBV12-3 or TRBV12-4 and TRBJ1-5; D is unresolved. Trimming pared 3 bases from V and 0 bases from J, leaving 6 bases between. The CDR3 totals 14 residues. The CDR3 sequence is CASSLVYSNQPQHF. The CDR3 region has the DNA TGTGCCAGCAGTTTGGTGTATAGCAATCAGCCCCAGCATTTT.

This clonotype has more than one count but fewer than ten. The genes are TRBV7-2 and TRBJ2-3; no reliable D call. V dropped 0 bases and J dropped 0 bases, with 13 bases sitting between them. Per the germline V gene, CDR1 is SGHTA and CDR2 is FQGNSA. The CDR3 length is 17 residues. CDR3 nucleotides: TGTGCCAGCAGCTTAGCGTATGTGCGGAAAAGCACAGATACGCAGTATTTT. Translation: CASSLAYVRKSTDTQYF. Together with reference TRBV7-2 and TRBJ2-3, the CDR3 gives the full variable domain: GAGVSQSPSNKVTEKGKDVELRCDPISGHTALYWYRQSLGQGLEFLIYFQGNSAPDKSGLPSDRFSAERTGGSVSTLTIQRTQQEDSAVYLCASSLAYVRKSTDTQYFGPGTRLTVL.

A few counts support this clonotype. The CDR3 loop is CASSWTGGRQKLFF. Written as DNA, the CDR3 is TGCGCCAGCAGCTGGACAGGGGGCCGTCAAAAACTGTTTTTT. The rearrangement joins TRBV5-1 to TRBJ1-4; 11 nucleotides match TRBD1. V lost 3 bases, J lost 9 bases, and 4 bases stayed unmatched. Germline CDR1 reads SGHRS; CDR2 reads YFSETQ. The CDR3 runs to 14 residues.

The chain couples TRBV7-2 to TRBJ1-3, with D perhaps matching TRBD1 (5 bases). The CDR3 contains 16 residues. Germline CDR1 SGHTA, CDR2 FQGNSA. Between the trimmed V and J ends, which lost 5 bases and 0 bases, there was a span of 14 bases. The CDR3 sequence is CASSRPGRSSGNTIYF. The CDR3 DNA is TGTGCCAGCAGCCGACCGGGACGGAGCTCTGGAAACACCATATATTTT.

This clonotype has only a few counts. The chain couples TRBV5-1 to TRBJ2-6, with D perhaps matching TRBD1 (7 bases). Germline values: CDR1 SGHRS, CDR2 YFSETQ. With 5 bases removed from V and 1 base from J, the gap between germline ends came to 16 bases. This CDR3 spans 17 amino acids. The CDR3 DNA reads TGCGCCAGCAGGTTTCAGCAGGGGGGATCTGGGGCCAACGTCCTGACTTTC. As protein: CASRFQQGGSGANVLTF. The full variable domain, in which reference TRBV5-1 and TRBJ2-6 provide the parts outside the CDR3, is KAGVTQTPRYLIKTRGQQVTLSCSPISGHRSVSWYQQTPGQGLQFLFEYFSETQRNKGNFPGRFSGRQFSNSRSEMNVSTLELGDSALYLCASRFQQGGSGANVLTFGAGSRLTVL.

This chain uses TRBV6-1 with TRBJ1-1; TRBD1 aligns across 10 bases. Germline V gene lookup returns CDR1 MNHNS and CDR2 SASEGT. V shed 6 bases, J shed 4 bases, and the junction held 5 bases outside the gene matches. The length of the CDR3 is 14 residues. CDR3 DNA sequence: TGTGCCAGCAGAGAGACAGGGGGCGGCACTGAAGCTTTCTTT. Protein: CASRETGGGTEAFF.

The rearrangement joins TRBV3-1 to TRBJ2-2, with 9 bases matching TRBD2. The CDR3 extends over 17 amino acids. V lost 1 base, J lost 4 bases, and 7 bases stayed unmatched. Germline lookup yields CDR1 LGHDT and CDR2 YNNKEL (reference sequence). The CDR3 DNA sequence: TGTGCCAGCAGCCAAGGAGGCGGGAGGGTTAGCACCGGGGAGCTGTTTTTT. Its translation is CASSQGGGRVSTGELFF.

The rearrangement links TRBV7-9 to TRBJ2-5; D assignment may be TRBD1 or TRBD2 (7 bases each). CDR3 length: 16 residues. The V end lost 8 bases, the J end lost 5 bases, and 24 bases lay between the germline ends. Germline CDR1 and CDR2: SEHNR and FQNEAQ (reference sequence). The CDR3: CASLKGGGGAAETQYF. DNA for the CDR3: TGTGCCAGCCTCAAAGGGGGAGGGGGCGCCGCGGAGACCCAGTACTTC.

The V gene is TRBV19, the J gene TRBJ2-7; D unclear. V lost 7 bases and J lost 0, with 10 bases in between. This CDR3 spans 13 amino acids. CDR1 is LNHDA, CDR2 SQIVND, per germline (reference sequence). The CDR3 loop reads CASIGRSSYEQYF. The DNA of the CDR3 is TGTGCCAGTATCGGACGCAGCTCCTACGAGCAGTACTTC.

The rearrangement uses TRBV5-1 and TRBJ2-2; D is perhaps TRBD1 or TRBD2 (5 bases each). The V end lost 7 bases, the J end lost 4 bases, and 14 bases lay between the germline ends. Germline V gene lookup returns CDR1 SGHRS and CDR2 YFSETQ. This CDR3 spans 14 amino acids. The CDR3 loop is CASSEVGVTGELFF. The CDR3 DNA sequence: TGCGCCAGCTCGGAGGTAGGGGTCACCGGGGAGCTGTTTTTT. The full variable domain, completed using reference TRBV5-1 and TRBJ2-2, is KAGVTQTPRYLIKTRGQQVTLSCSPISGHRSVSWYQQTPGQGLQFLFEYFSETQRNKGNFPGRFSGRQFSNSRSEMNVSTLELGDSALYLCASSEVGVTGELFFGEGSRLTVL.